The T cell receptor (beta chain) described here comes from a study of metastatic and nonmetastatic thyroid tumors. Study background: Peripheral blood and tumor or nodule samples from malignant and benign thyroid patients were compared.

Per the study methods: CDR3 differences across clinicopathological groups were used to build a distant-metastasis classifier for papillary thyroid cancer. TCRdb used MiXCR to call clones anew from the PCR reads. TCRdb assigned the V and J calls; the authors' analysis was not used. In the table there are 21,000 or so clones, roughly 9.8% of which are singletons. The entire patient cohort was treatment-naive prior to thyroid surgery. Germline-derived CDR1 and CDR2 are LGHDT and YNNKEL (reference sequence). Trimming removed 6 bases from V and 7 bases from J; junction bases left unmatched: 8. The CDR3 spans 13 residues. General study results and limits: Reportedly, malignant thyroid tumors had significantly higher TCR beta diversity than benign nodules, in blood and tumor.

This clone was detected ten times or more. The antigen is unknown. The sample taken for sequencing was blood. The receptor was derived from a female donor with papillary thyroid cancer or a benign thyroid nodule (not recorded which). Some clones in this sample may be carry-over from other donors' samples. This chain uses TRBV3-1 with TRBJ2-5, with TRBD1 matching over 7 bases. The CDR3 DNA is TGTGCCAGCAGGGATGGGACAGTGTGGACCCAGTACTTC. It translates to CASRDGTVWTQYF.